This entry lists 17 T cell receptor beta chains sequenced from one sample in a study of T-cell reconstitution after alpha-beta-depleted transplantation in children. Unique molecular identifiers tagged the TCRbeta library. TCRdb reprocessed the PCR reads with MiXCR, giving one entry per CDR3 protein. The repertoire holds some 78,000 distinct CDR3 sequences, 13% to 15% seen once, with 25% to 30% in the top ten. Sample: PBMCs, mostly from graft donor cells, taken 180 days after TCRalphabeta/CD19-depleted stem cell transplant. These receptors originate from a male patient between 2 and 15 years old who had a stem cell transplant for acute lymphoblastic leukemia, so the T cells may come from the graft donor.

This chain links TRBV9 with TRBJ1-4; unclear D gene. CDR1 is SGDLS and CDR2 is YYNGEE in the germline V gene. V lost 0 bases to trimming and J lost 10 bases, with 10 bases between them. The CDR3 has 13 amino acids. The CDR3 nucleotides read TGTGCCAGCAGCGTAGCCAACAAGGGAAAACTGTTTTTT. Residues: CASSVANKGKLFF.

The chain employs TRBV30 and TRBJ1-1; tentative D call: TRBD1 (5 bases). This CDR3 is 14 amino acids long. CDR1 and CDR2 (germline): GTSNPN, SVGIG (reference sequence). The ends were cut back, 0 bases at V and 1 base at J, with 9 bases in the middle. The CDR3 is CAWSVRTKNTEAFF. As DNA, the CDR3 is TGTGCCTGGAGTGTGAGGACAAAGAACACTGAAGCTTTCTTT.

At least ten counts were recorded for this clonotype. J is TRBJ2-7 and V is TRBV5-1; tentative D call: TRBD1 (6 bases). CDR1 is SGHRS and CDR2 is YFSETQ in the germline V gene. This CDR3 contains 12 residues. Trimming cost V 3 bases and J 6 bases, with 10 bases left between them. The CDR3 region has the DNA TGCGCCAGCAGCTCTAACAGGGTCGAGCAGTACTTC. Translation gives CASSSNRVEQYF.

The chain uses TRBV7-6 and TRBJ2-4; D gene uncertain. CDR3 length equals 14 residues. The V and J ends lost 4 bases and 0 bases respectively, with 7 bases between them. Germline V gene sequence: CDR1 SGHVS, CDR2 FNYEAQ. CDR3 loop: CASSSRTAKNIQYF. The CDR3 DNA follows: TGTGCCAGCAGCTCCCGGACAGCCAAAAACATTCAGTACTTC.

The sample holds many counts of this clonotype. The chain joins TRBV5-1 to TRBJ2-7; TRBD1 is a possible D gene (6 bases). The CDR3 spans 12 residues. The V end was cut by 2 bases, the J end by 3 bases, with 6 bases between. Germline CDR1 and CDR2: SGHRS and YFSETQ. The CDR3 DNA follows: TGCGCCAGCAGCTTACAGGGCTACGAGCAGTACTTC. Residues: CASSLQGYEQYF.

This clonotype was recorded a few times. V gene TRBV4-3 combines with J gene TRBJ2-2; D not resolved. Per germline, CDR1 LGHNA and CDR2 YSLEER. CDR3 length equals 15 residues. The V end was cut by 0 bases, the J end by 1 base, with 6 bases between. The CDR3 DNA is TGCGCCAGCAGCCAAGATCCCCTGAACACCGGGGAGCTGTTTTTT. Protein: CASSQDPLNTGELFF.

To note about this clonotype: A read error may produce the germline difference seen at one junction end. The genes are TRBV3-1 and TRBJ2-1; D call uncertain. This CDR3 is 14 amino acids long. Germline assignment: CDR1 LGHDT and CDR2 YNNKEL (reference sequence). This CDR3 is CVSTPTPPSNEQFF. The CDR3 DNA reads as TGTGTCAGCACCCCTACACCGCCGAGCAATGAGCAGTTCTTC.

CDR3 bases: TGTGCCAGCAGTTTACCAGGGGCCGAGGAAAAACTGTTTTTT. It specifies CASSLPGAEEKLFF. V and J are TRBV28 and TRBJ1-4; D may be TRBD1 (6 bases). The CDR3 consists of 14 residues. CDR1 MDHEN and CDR2 SYDVKM come from the germline V gene. With 2 bases removed from V and 8 bases from J, the gap between germline ends came to 12 bases.

The table lists this clonotype with many counts. The chain is built from TRBV28 and TRBJ2-7; TRBD1 matches at 11 bases. Germline lookup yields CDR1 MDHEN and CDR2 SYDVKM. The CDR3 extends over 15 amino acids. The V gene end was trimmed by 4 bases and the J gene end by 3 bases; junction bases not matched to a gene: 5. The DNA for the CDR3 is TGTGCCAGCAGTTATCTGGGGACAGGGGGCTACGAGCAGTACTTC. Its translation is CASSYLGTGGYEQYF.

The chain carries TRBV20-1 and TRBJ1-6; unclear D gene. This CDR3 is built from 14 residues. Trimming removed 5 bases from V and 1 base from J, with 9 bases in between. Looked up from germline, CDR1 is DFQATT and CDR2 is SNEGSKA (reference sequence). The CDR3: CSAPDGSYNSPLHF. The CDR3 DNA reads TGCAGTGCTCCGGATGGATCCTATAATTCACCCCTCCACTTT.

This clonotype was counted many times. For the CDR3, the DNA is TGCAGTGCTACGGGACAGGGGGACGAGCAGTACTTC. Protein sequence: CSATGQGDEQYF. The chain carries TRBV20-1 and TRBJ2-7, with TRBD1 identical over 11 bases. Trimming at V came to 4 bases and at J to 5 bases, leaving 1 base not matched to a gene. Germline CDR1 and CDR2: DFQATT and SNEGSKA (reference sequence). This CDR3 comprises 12 residues.

The V gene is TRBV18, the J gene TRBJ1-5; 7 positions match TRBD1. V lost 3 bases and J lost 4; bases outside the gene matches: 6. CDR1 and CDR2 (germline): KGHSH, LQKENI. This CDR3 is 15 amino acids long. CDR3 sequence (DNA): TGTGCCAGCTCACCGACAGGGCCTGTGAATCAGCCCCAGCATTTT. Amino acids: CASSPTGPVNQPQHF.

The chain joins TRBV19 to TRBJ2-2; D may correspond to TRBD1 or TRBD2 (6 bases each). The germline gives CDR1 LNHDA, CDR2 SQIVND (reference sequence). The CDR3 consists of 16 residues. V lost 10 bases to trimming and J lost 4 bases, with 22 bases between them. The CDR3 DNA reads TGTGCCACCTCGGACCTCCGGGGGCCGTTCACCGGGGAGCTGTTTTTT. This translates into CATSDLRGPFTGELFF. Full variable domain (remainder filled in from reference TRBV19 and TRBJ2-2): DGGITQSPKYLFRKEGQNVTLSCEQNLNHDAMYWYRQDPGQGLRLIYYSQIVNDFQKGDIAEGYSVSREKKESFPLTVTSAQKNPTAFYLCATSDLRGPFTGELFFGEGSRLTVL.

Only a few counts were recorded for this clonotype. The V gene is TRBV28, the J gene TRBJ2-5; maybe TRBD2 (5 bases). V was cut by 3 bases and J by 5 bases, with 10 bases left in between. This CDR3 is 13 amino acids long. CDR1 MDHEN and CDR2 SYDVKM come from the germline V gene. The CDR3 coding sequence is TGTGCCAGCAGTTTCCTTGGCGGGGAGACCCAGTACTTC. Translated: CASSFLGGETQYF.

This clonotype was seen a handful of times. V gene TRBV4-3 combines with J gene TRBJ1-2; 8 nucleotides line up with TRBD1. The CDR3 is made up of 14 amino acids. The V gene end was trimmed by 0 bases and the J gene end by 6 bases; junction bases not matched to a gene: 3. Germline V lookup: CDR1 LGHNA, CDR2 YSLEER. This CDR3 reads CASSQDRTGNGYTF. The CDR3, as DNA: TGCGCCAGCAGCCAAGATCGGACAGGGAATGGCTACACCTTC.

This clonotype was counted a few times. CDR3: CSARFRNTGELFF. The CDR3, as DNA: TGCAGTGCTAGATTCCGGAACACCGGGGAGCTGTTTTTT. The chain joins TRBV20-1 to TRBJ2-2, with D unclear. CDR3 length equals 13 residues. V gave up 2 bases and J gave up 1 base, with 5 bases separating them. Germline V gene data show CDR1 as DFQATT and CDR2 as SNEGSKA (reference sequence).

The chain links TRBV5-1 to TRBJ2-5; the D gene is possibly TRBD1 (6 bases). The germline V and J ends were trimmed by 1 base and 1 base, with 11 bases remaining between them. The germline V gene has CDR1 SGHRS and CDR2 YFSETQ. The CDR3 covers 15 residues. The CDR3 reads CASSLPQGSQETQYF. CDR3 nucleotides: TGCGCCAGCAGCTTGCCCCAGGGGAGCCAAGAGACCCAGTACTTC.